The clone carrying this T cell receptor beta chain was detected only a few times. This sample stems from a study of blood T cell repertoires in COVID-19. Study in general: Spain, Italy and the United States supplied samples that represented acute and convalescent COVID-19. The analysed material was cDNA or gDNA that came from T cells, B-cell-depleted T cells, or PBMCs.

The V gene's germline CDR1 is GTSNPN and CDR2 SVGIG (reference sequence). V lost 5 bases and J 1 base, leaving 11 bases between the germline ends. The CDR3 consists of 14 residues. The authors' processing: Quantification of nucleated cells was approximated via reference gene primer amplification. The assay was immunoSEQ multiplex PCR, and TCRdb's table has in-frame clones only and misses some. V and J calls and clone size are those listed in that table; D and trimming were worked out from the DNA. The sample has 100,000 to 150,000 clones, 79% seen once. The chain joins TRBV30 to TRBJ1-4; D ambiguous. The source material was peripheral blood. The source is a man aged 35-49 years with active or convalescent COVID-19. CDR3 DNA sequence: TGTGCCTGGGGGCACCGGGGAACTAATGAAAAACTGTTTTTT. Translation gives CAWGHRGTNEKLFF.